This TCR beta chain was documented in a study of CD8+ T cells in alopecia areata. Germline CDR1 is SGDLS and CDR2 is YYNGEE. V lost 3 bases to trimming and J lost 8 bases, with 17 bases between them. The CDR3 sequence is 14 residues long. Study observations and caveats: Numerous clones, expanded in lesions, remained in scalp and blood during tofacitinib. Among the 100 top clones, expanded CD8+ clones, like scalp clonality, were significantly decreased by tofacitinib. Higher clonality was seen in lesional scalp than in normal scalp, especially in alopecia totalis/universalis.

Documented treatment: oral pan-JAK inhibitor, 5-10 mg twice daily. As part of sample collection, lesional scalp punch biopsies and peripheral blood were taken from alopecia areata patients. To note about this clone: Its antigen is still unknown.

Extraction and reverse transcription of RNA yielded cDNA as the sequencing template. Assay used: immunoSEQ multiplex PCR; TCRdb lists only in-frame clones, some missing. The sample records 190,000 or so clones, around 50% being singletons. This sequence was found in a human donor with alopecia areata. The gene calls are TRBV9 and TRBJ1-1; D perhaps matches TRBD1 (5 bases). Sample: CD8+ T cells sorted from blood, taken at week 24, from a patient treated with tofacitinib. The CDR3 DNA follows: TGTGCCAGCAGCGCCGACGGGACCCGCAGGGAAGCTTTCTTT. Amino acids: CASSADGTRREAFF.